Detailed here is one T cell receptor (beta chain). What it recognizes is unknown. Germline values: CDR1 LNHDA, CDR2 SQIVND (reference sequence). The V gene end was trimmed by 6 bases and the J gene end by 4 bases; junction bases not matched to a gene: 6. This CDR3 is 13 amino acids long. This sample is part of a study of cytomegalovirus exposure and HLA in healthy donors. Study as a whole: About 79% of some 390 genotyped donors fell in the Caucasian-associated ancestry cluster.

Whole-study results and caveats: Among the CMV-associated chains, three were confirmed in vitro as specific for CMV antigens. In a later analysis, HLA-associated TCR beta chains were more clonally expanded than equally common others. Researchers catalogued approximately 170 TCR beta chains as cytomegalovirus-associated.

The PCR used 60 Vbeta and 13 Jbeta primers. Here immunoSEQ multiplex PCR was the method, and the copy in TCRdb shows in-frame clones only, minus some. The repertoire holds about 190,000 clones, with about nine tenths as singletons. Sequenced material: PBMCs. The genes are TRBV19 and TRBJ2-7; 7 positions match TRBD1. The receptor was isolated from a boy between 2 and 15 years old in good health and CMV-seronegative. In nucleotides, the CDR3 is TGTGCCAGTAGGGACAGGCCTCAATACGAGCAGTACTTC. It codes for CASRDRPQYEQYF.